These T cell receptor beta chains were read from a single sample in a study of OX40 agonist ivuxolimab in advanced cancers. Libraries were prepared by immunoSEQ multiplex PCR; TCRdb keeps only in-frame clonotypes and omits some of them. The table has some 41,000 clones, around nine tenths seen once. Material: CD4+ or CD8+ T cells sorted from blood, obtained in a trial of the OX40 agonist ivuxolimab. These receptors originate from an adult with an advanced solid tumor such as melanoma, head and neck, liver or kidney cancer. CDR3s include the opening cysteine and the closing phenylalanine or tryptophan. D genes are given only for firm matches. Clone size is not always given. Where it is, it says once, few, many or a class for expanded clones.

TRBJ1-4	NA	NA	TRBV7-6	CASSLRRKLFF	TGTGCCAGCAGCTTAAGGCGGAAACTGTTTTTT
TRBJ2-1	NA	NA	TRBV19	CASTRQAGNEQFF	TGTGCCAGTACTCGACAGGCGGGGAATGAGCAGTTCTTC
TRBJ1-1	NA	NA	TRBV7-9	CASSPPVRLGTEAFF	TGTGCCAGCAGCCCCCCGGTAAGGCTAGGGACTGAAGCTTTCTTT
TRBJ1-1	NA	NA	TRBV7-2	CASSSPRRLYTEAFF	TGTGCCAGCAGCTCCCCGAGGAGGTTGTACACTGAAGCTTTCTTT
TRBJ2-5	NA	TRBD2	TRBV7-6	CASSRGRQETQYF	TGTGCCAGCAGCCGCGGGAGACAAGAGACCCAGTACTTC
TRBJ2-7	NA	NA	TRBV7-6	CASSLFEQGISYEQYF	TGTGCCAGCAGCTTATTCGAGCAGGGGATCTCCTACGAGCAGTACTTC
TRBJ2-2	NA	TRBD1	TRBV6-1	CASRLQGGPGELFF	TGTGCCAGCAGACTCCAAGGGGGCCCCGGGGAGCTGTTTTTT
TRBJ1-5	once	TRBD1	TRBV19	CASSKQGGNSNQPQHF	TGTGCCAGTAGCAAACAGGGGGGAAATAGCAATCAGCCCCAGCATTTT
TRBJ1-1	once	TRBD1	TRBV29-1	CSVADRAHTEAFF	TGCAGCGTTGCGGACAGGGCTCATACTGAAGCTTTCTTT
TRBJ2-2	NA	NA	TRBV9	CASSVDTTFTGELFF	TGTGCCAGCAGCGTAGATACGACTTTCACCGGGGAGCTGTTTTTT
TRBJ2-1	NA	TRBD2	TRBV7-3	CASSLSGSPYNEQFF	TGTGCCAGCAGTTTGAGCGGGAGCCCCTACAATGAGCAGTTCTTC
TRBJ1-3	NA	TRBD1	TRBV30	CAWRYRGRVNTIYF	TGTGCCTGGAGATACAGGGGGCGCGTAAACACCATATATTTT
TRBJ2-7	NA	NA	TRBV21-1	CASSRCGWRWDYF	TGTGCCAGCAGCAGATGTGGGTGGAGGTGGGACTACTTC
TRBJ1-4	NA	NA	TRBV6-1	CASSEVVQGLNEKLFF	TGTGCCAGCAGTGAAGTTGTTCAGGGGCTGAATGAAAAACTGTTTTTT
TRBJ2-7	NA	NA	TRBV2	CASSYYEQYF	TGTGCCAGCAGCTACTACGAGCAGTACTTC
TRBJ2-3	once	TRBD2	TRBV4-1	CASRVEAGGWTDTQYF	TGCGCCAGCAGGGTTGAAGCGGGAGGTTGGACAGATACGCAGTATTTT
TRBJ2-3	once	NA	TRBV19	CASSKQPGVSFVTQYF	TGTGCCAGTAGCAAACAACCCGGTGTTAGTTTTGTTACGCAGTATTTT
TRBJ2-7	NA	NA	TRBV14	CASSQEWRSELYGEQYF	TGTGCCAGCAGCCAAGAGTGGCGCAGCGAACTTTATGGCGAGCAGTACTTC
TRBJ2-1	NA	NA	TRBV18	CASSPVGRSYNEQFF	TGTGCCAGCTCACCAGTTGGGCGGTCCTACAATGAGCAGTTCTTC
TRBJ2-5	NA	TRBD1	TRBV5-1	CASSLNRGETQYF	TGCGCCAGCAGCTTGAACAGGGGGGAGACCCAGTACTTC
TRBJ2-5	NA	TRBD2	TRBV15	CATSTPALAGRETQYF	TGTGCCACCAGCACCCCCGCCCTAGCGGGGCGGGAGACCCAGTACTTC
TRBJ1-5	NA	NA	TRBV6-5	CASSWGRYQPQHF	TGTGCCAGCAGTTGGGGCAGATATCAGCCCCAGCATTTT
TRBJ2-5	NA	NA	TRBV4-1	CASSQDSKGETQYF	TGCGCCAGCAGCCAAGATAGCAAGGGGGAGACCCAGTACTTC
TRBJ2-1	NA	NA	TRBV2	CASSGTLKGYNEQFF	TGTGCCAGCAGTGGGACGCTCAAGGGTTACAATGAGCAGTTCTTC
TRBJ1-6	NA	NA	TRBV5-1	CASRGSGRTNSPLHF	TGCGCCAGCAGAGGCTCGGGGCGGACAAATTCACCCCTCCACTTT
TRBJ2-1	once	TRBD2	TRBV6-5	CASNLAGEWFF	TGTGCCAGCAACTTAGCGGGAGAGTGGTTCTTC
TRBJ2-1	NA	TRBD2	TRBV7-3	CASSLRTSGRALEQFF	TGTGCCAGCAGCTTAAGGACTAGCGGGAGGGCCTTGGAGCAGTTCTTC
TRBJ1-4	NA	NA	TRBV5-1	CASSLGHRDGEKLFF	TGCGCCAGCAGCTTGGGGCACAGGGATGGGGAAAAACTGTTTTTT
TRBJ2-3	NA	NA	TRBV10-3	CAISEEGMITDTQYF	TGTGCCATCAGTGAGGAAGGTATGATCACAGATACGCAGTATTTT
TRBJ2-7	NA	NA	TRBV27	CASSAHLSYEQYF	TGTGCCAGCAGTGCCCACCTCTCCTACGAGCAGTACTTC
TRBJ2-1	once	TRBD1	TRBV5-6	CASRRGPRGYDEQFF	TGTGCCAGCAGGAGGGGGCCCCGTGGATACGATGAGCAGTTCTTC
TRBJ1-5	NA	TRBD1	TRBV19	CASSMATGDIQPQHF	TGTGCCAGTAGTATGGCGACAGGGGATATTCAGCCCCAGCATTTT
TRBJ1-5	NA	NA	TRBV6-6	CASSPKADQPQHF	TGTGCCAGCAGCCCGAAAGCAGATCAGCCCCAGCATTTT
TRBJ1-2	NA	NA	TRBV30	CAWTDRTYGYTF	TGTGCCTGGACCGACAGGACCTATGGCTACACCTTC
TRBJ2-6	NA	NA	TRBV19	CASRRGSGANVLTF	TGTGCCAGTAGACGGGGGTCTGGGGCCAACGTCCTGACTTTC
TRBJ2-5	NA	NA	TRBV5-4	CASSLVGEETQYF	TGTGCCAGCAGCTTGGTAGGGGAAGAGACCCAGTACTTC
TRBJ1-2	few	NA	TRBV6-1	CASSTGNYGYTF	TGTGCCAGCAGCACAGGGAACTATGGCTACACCTTC
TRBJ2-2	NA	NA	TRBV6-1	CASRNANTGELFF	TGTGCCAGCAGAAACGCTAACACCGGGGAGCTGTTTTTT
TRBJ2-3	NA	TRBD2	TRBV9	CASSVSGGFTDTQYF	TGTGCCAGCAGCGTATCGGGAGGGTTCACAGATACGCAGTATTTT
TRBJ2-1	NA	NA	TRBV5-1	CASTATSFYEQFF	TGCGCCAGCACCGCGACTAGTTTCTATGAGCAGTTCTTC
TRBJ2-3	once	TRBD2	TRBV19	CASSIGTSAFTDTQYF	TGTGCCAGTAGTATTGGGACTAGCGCCTTCACAGATACGCAGTATTTT